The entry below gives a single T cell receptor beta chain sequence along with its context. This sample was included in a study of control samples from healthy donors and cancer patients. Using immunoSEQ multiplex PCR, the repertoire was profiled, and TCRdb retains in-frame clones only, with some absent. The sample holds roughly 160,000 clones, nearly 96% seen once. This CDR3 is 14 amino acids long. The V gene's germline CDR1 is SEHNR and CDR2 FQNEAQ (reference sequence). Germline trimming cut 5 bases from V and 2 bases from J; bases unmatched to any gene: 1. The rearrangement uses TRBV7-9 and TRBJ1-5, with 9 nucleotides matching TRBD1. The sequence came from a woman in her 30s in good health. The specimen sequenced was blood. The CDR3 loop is CASSRTGGNQPQHF. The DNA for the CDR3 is TGTGCCAGCAGCCGGACAGGGGGCAATCAGCCCCAGCATTTT. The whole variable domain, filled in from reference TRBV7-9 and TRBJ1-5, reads DTGVSQNPRHKITKRGQNVTFRCDPISEHNRLYWYRQTLGQGPEFLTYFQNEAQLEKSRLLSDRFSAERPKGSFSTLEIQRTEQGDSAMYLCASSRTGGNQPQHFGDGTRLSIL.